This T cell receptor (beta chain) was identified during a study of cytomegalovirus exposure and HLA in healthy donors. Study-wide findings and caveats: Cytomegalovirus association was listed for 164 TCR beta chains. It was reportedly the case that the classifier diagnosed cytomegalovirus status with high specificity and sensitivity.

Note on this clone: The antigen is undetermined.

The donors formed part of the roughly 120-subject validation cohort, distinct from the approximately 670-subject first cohort. Produced via immunoSEQ multiplex PCR; TCRdb's table is partial and in-frame only. Of approximately 150,000 clones listed, roughly nine tenths are singletons. Germline CDR1 is LNHDA and CDR2 is SQIVND (reference sequence). Trimming removed 3 bases from V and 4 bases from J; junction bases left unmatched: 5. The CDR3 has 15 residues. Specimen: PBMCs. This chain uses TRBV19 with TRBJ1-3; 8 nucleotides align to TRBD1. The sequence was obtained from a man younger than 30 in good health and CMV-seronegative. The DNA of the CDR3 is TGTGCCAGTAGTATTGGGACAGGCCTCGGAAACACCATATATTTT. Translated: CASSIGTGLGNTIYF.